This T cell receptor (beta chain) was sequenced in a study of blood T cell repertoires in COVID-19. Study at large: Sample material is recorded as cDNA or gDNA derived from T cells, B-cell-depleted T cells, or PBMCs.

Per the original methods: Amplified reference gene primers provided the basis for estimating nucleated cell counts. Some clones are missing from TCRdb's copy, which holds only in-frame ones; the method was immunoSEQ multiplex PCR. V and J calls and clone size come straight from that table; D and trimming were deduced from the DNA. The sample contains some 200,000 clones, 80% to 90% of which appear only once. Germline V gives CDR1 SEHNR, CDR2 FQNEAQ (reference sequence). Trimming took off 1 base at V and 3 bases at J, with 4 bases between the two ends. This CDR3 is 13 amino acids long. The V call is TRBV7-9, the J call TRBJ1-3; D gene ambiguous. The sequenced material came from peripheral blood. The receptor was derived from a man older than 75 with acute or convalescent COVID-19. This chain's CDR3 is CASSLELGNTIYF. The CDR3 DNA reads as TGTGCCAGCAGCTTAGAGCTTGGAAACACCATATATTTT.